This T cell receptor beta chain was captured by sequencing in a study of shared clonotypes between healthy human individuals. Study outcomes and limitations: Limitation of the genetic and exposure-history diversity represented came from the few donors. Tissues were not sampled, only blood, and their repertoires likely differ.

Points on this clone: Its antigen is not identified.

In the study's own analysis: Filtering differed because ImmunoSEQ produced junction-only sequences that carried no quality scores. This table comes from immunoSEQ multiplex PCR, and its TCRdb copy is limited to in-frame clones, with some not included. The V and J calls and clone size were taken over from that table, and D and trimming were inferred from the DNA. This table has 400,000 to 600,000 clones, 75% to 85% appearing once. Germline V gene data show CDR1 as SGHTA and CDR2 as FQGNSA. The CDR3 spans 15 residues. V was clipped by 1 base and J by 4 bases, with 13 bases between them. The receptor was isolated from a woman aged 40 to 50 in good health. Some clones in this sample may be carry-over from other donors' samples. The sample consisted of PBMCs. The chain recombines TRBV7-2 with TRBJ1-1; D unclear. CDR3 DNA sequence: TGTGCCAGCAGCTTAGGTGTGGGAGTAGGCACTGAAGCTTTCTTT. Its translation: CASSLGVGVGTEAFF.